The rows below give T cell receptor beta chains drawn from one sample of a study of T cell repertoires in cytomegalovirus infection. TCRdb redid the calling of the reads with MiXCR, one entry per CDR3 protein. Among some 200,000 distinct CDR3 sequences listed, approximately 19% were seen once. Sequenced sample: PBMCs. These receptors came from a human donor in good health (CMV status not recorded). Some clones in this sample may be carry-over from other donors' samples. Both conserved end residues are part of each CDR3. D genes are given only for firm matches. The size entry is marked missing in some rows and otherwise reads once, few, many or a size class.

D gene	V gene	clone size	J gene	CDR3 protein	CDR3 DNA
TRBD2	TRBV5-1	few	TRBJ2-1	CASSPGLAGGLDEQFF	TGCGCCAGCAGCCCTGGGCTAGCGGGAGGGCTCGATGAGCAGTTCTTC
TRBD1	TRBV29-1	.	TRBJ1-2	CSVEGGDRGLGGYTF	TGCAGCGTTGAAGGGGGGGACAGGGGGCTAGGTGGCTACACCTTC
TRBD1	TRBV5-1	.	TRBJ1-2	CASSLAPGTDYGYTF	TGCGCCAGCAGCTTGGCCCCCGGGACAGACTATGGCTACACCTTC
TRBD2	TRBV7-8	many	TRBJ2-2	CASSSLTSGGTGELFF	TGTGCCAGCAGCTCCCTTACTAGCGGGGGAACCGGGGAGCTGTTTTTT
.	TRBV28	.	TRBJ1-2	CASTITGDYGYTF	TGTGCCAGCACCATCACGGGGGACTATGGCTACACCTTC
.	TRBV28	.	TRBJ1-5	CASSLGHQAQPQHF	TGTGCCAGCAGCCTAGGACATCAAGCCCAGCCCCAGCATTTT
.	TRBV5-4	few	TRBJ1-1	CASSTRGRHTEAFF	TGTGCCAGCAGCACCAGAGGGAGGCACACTGAAGCTTTCTTT
TRBD2	TRBV7-8	few	TRBJ2-3	CASSLSPTTSGRANSTDTQYF	TGTGCCAGCAGCTTATCCCCTACGACTAGCGGGAGGGCTAATTCCACAGATACGCAGTATTTT
TRBD2	TRBV19	.	TRBJ2-3	CASSIGGSGTDTQYF	TGTGCCAGTAGTATAGGCGGGAGTGGGACAGATACGCAGTATTTT
.	TRBV7-6	.	TRBJ2-5	CASSLGPGAAETQYF	TGTGCCAGCAGCTTAGGTCCAGGGGCCGCGGAGACCCAGTACTTC
.	TRBV7-2	many	TRBJ1-2	CASSSGGRPGYTF	TGTGCCAGCAGCTCGGGAGGGCGCCCCGGCTACACCTTC
.	TRBV11-2	.	TRBJ2-1	CASRRPPGYNEQFF	TGTGCCAGCCGCCGGCCACCCGGCTACAATGAGCAGTTCTTC
.	TRBV11-2	many	TRBJ2-7	CASSLLGDSYEQYF	TGTGCCAGCAGCTTATTAGGGGATTCCTACGAGCAGTACTTC
TRBD1	TRBV20-1	few	TRBJ1-3	CSARDRQGADTIYF	TGCAGTGCTAGAGATCGACAGGGGGCAGACACCATATATTTT
.	TRBV7-9	.	TRBJ1-3	CATSRQSGNTIYF	TGTGCCACCTCGAGGCAATCTGGAAACACCATATATTTT
TRBD2	TRBV5-6	once	TRBJ2-2	CASSLGLARGSGELFF	TGTGCCAGCAGCTTGGGACTAGCCAGAGGGTCCGGGGAGCTGTTTTTT
.	TRBV6-2/TRBV6-3	.	TRBJ2-3	CASKDPTDTQYF	TGTGCCAGCAAAGATCCGACAGATACGCAGTATTTT
.	TRBV28	.	TRBJ2-5	CASSFDSGAVRDF	TGTGCCAGCAGTTTCGATTCGGGGGCCGTGAGAGACTTC
.	TRBV30	.	TRBJ1-5	CAWSDLGAGGNQPQHF	TGTGCCTGGAGTGACCTAGGGGCTGGGGGCAATCAGCCCCAGCATTTT
.	TRBV5-1	.	TRBJ2-1	CASSREGNEQFF	TGCGCCAGCAGCCGAGAAGGGAATGAGCAGTTCTTC
.	TRBV13	.	TRBJ2-3	CASSTRDFRTDTQYF	TGTGCCAGCAGCACCCGGGACTTCCGCACAGATACGCAGTATTTT
.	TRBV12-3/TRBV12-4	few	TRBJ1-5	CASRAQGSNQPQHF	TGTGCCAGCAGAGCTCAAGGGAGCAATCAGCCCCAGCATTTT
TRBD1	TRBV6-2/TRBV6-3	many	TRBJ2-2	CASSPTGAWNAGELFF	TGTGCCAGCAGTCCAACAGGGGCTTGGAACGCCGGGGAGCTGTTTTTT
TRBD1	TRBV11-3	few	TRBJ2-1	CASRWTGADEQFF	TGTGCCAGCAGATGGACAGGGGCCGATGAGCAGTTCTTC
.	TRBV5-5	.	TRBJ2-7	CASSWDWKRVHEQYF	TGTGCCAGCAGCTGGGACTGGAAAAGGGTACACGAGCAGTACTTC
.	TRBV28	many	TRBJ1-2	CASSWAGGYTF	TGTGCCAGCAGTTGGGCGGGCGGCTACACCTTC
.	TRBV6-6	many	TRBJ1-4	CASSYKRPINEKLFF	TGTGCCAGCAGTTACAAAAGACCGATAAATGAAAAACTGTTTTTT
TRBD1	TRBV11-2	many	TRBJ2-7	CASSSGQGNYEQYF	TGTGCCAGCAGCTCAGGACAGGGTAACTACGAGCAGTACTTC
TRBD1	TRBV4-1	few	TRBJ2-7	CASSQDRTGGYEQYF	TGCGCCAGCAGCCAAGATCGGACAGGGGGGTACGAGCAGTACTTC